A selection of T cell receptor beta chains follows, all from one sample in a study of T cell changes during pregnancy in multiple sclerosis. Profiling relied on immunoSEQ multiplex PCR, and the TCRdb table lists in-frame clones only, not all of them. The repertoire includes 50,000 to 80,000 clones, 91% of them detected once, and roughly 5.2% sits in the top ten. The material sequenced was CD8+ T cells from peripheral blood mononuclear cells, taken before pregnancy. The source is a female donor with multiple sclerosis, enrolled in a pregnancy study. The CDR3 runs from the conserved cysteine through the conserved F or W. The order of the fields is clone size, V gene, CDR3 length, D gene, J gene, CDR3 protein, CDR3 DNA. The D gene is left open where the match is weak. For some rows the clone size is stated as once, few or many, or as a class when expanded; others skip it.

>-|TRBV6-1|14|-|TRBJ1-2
CASSEPAGEDGYTF
TGTGCCAGCAGTGAACCCGCAGGGGAAGATGGCTACACCTTC
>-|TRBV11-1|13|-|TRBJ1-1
CASSLRVNTEAFF
TGTGCCAGCAGCCTCCGGGTTAACACTGAAGCTTTCTTT
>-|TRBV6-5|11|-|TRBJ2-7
CASSYSDEQYF
TGTGCCAGCAGTTACTCCGACGAGCAGTACTTC
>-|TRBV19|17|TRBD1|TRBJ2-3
CASSTAGTGAVGDTQYF
TGTGCCAGTAGTACCGCCGGGACAGGGGCGGTCGGGGATACGCAGTATTTT
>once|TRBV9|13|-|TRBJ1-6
CASSAGGSGPLHF
TGTGCCAGCAGCGCCGGGGGGAGCGGACCCCTCCACTTT
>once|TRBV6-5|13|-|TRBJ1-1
CASSPARATEAFF
TGTGCCAGCAGCCCGGCCAGGGCCACTGAAGCTTTCTTT
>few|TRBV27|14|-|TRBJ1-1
CAVTSRGSRTEAFF
TGTGCCGTAACGAGCAGGGGTAGTCGGACTGAAGCTTTCTTT
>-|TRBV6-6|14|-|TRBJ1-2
CASSYTTNPYGYTF
TGTGCCAGCAGTTACACCACAAACCCCTATGGCTACACCTTC
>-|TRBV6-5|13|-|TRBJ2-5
CASSYLSQETQYF
TGTGCCAGCAGTTACCTCAGTCAAGAGACCCAGTACTTC
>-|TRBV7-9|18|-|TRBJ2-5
CASSLEGSTQGFVETQYF
TGTGCCAGCAGCTTAGAAGGGTCCACCCAGGGTTTCGTCGAGACCCAGTACTTC
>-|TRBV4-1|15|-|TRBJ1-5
CASSQDFEGGGPQHF
TGCGCCAGCAGCCAAGATTTCGAGGGAGGCGGGCCCCAGCATTTT
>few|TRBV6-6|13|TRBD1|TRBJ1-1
CAGQELMNTEAFF
TGTGCCGGACAGGAGCTCATGAACACTGAAGCTTTCTTT
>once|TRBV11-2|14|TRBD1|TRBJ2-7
CASSLEGTAYEQYF
TGTGCCAGCAGCTTGGAAGGGACAGCCTACGAGCAGTACTTC
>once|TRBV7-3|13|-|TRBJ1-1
CASSQGGAAEAFF
TGTGCCAGCAGCCAAGGGGGGGCGGCTGAAGCTTTCTTT
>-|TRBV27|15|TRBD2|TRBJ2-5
CASSAGGPALETQYF
TGTGCCAGCAGTGCGGGGGGGCCGGCGCTTGAGACCCAGTACTTC
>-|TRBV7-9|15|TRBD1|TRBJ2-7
CASSSSQGVTYEQYF
TGTGCCAGCAGCTCCTCCCAGGGGGTGACCTACGAGCAGTACTTC
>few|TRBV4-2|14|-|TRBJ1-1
CASSQETGLDEAFF
TGTGCCAGCAGCCAAGAAACGGGACTCGATGAAGCTTTCTTT
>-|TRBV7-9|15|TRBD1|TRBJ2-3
CASRLGQGSTDTQYF
TGTGCCAGCAGGCTTGGACAGGGGAGCACAGATACGCAGTATTTT
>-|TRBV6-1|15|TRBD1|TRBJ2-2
CASTGWDRDTGELFF
TGTGCCAGCACAGGGTGGGACAGGGACACCGGGGAGCTGTTTTTT
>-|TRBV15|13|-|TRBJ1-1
CATSRAGYTEAFF
TGTGCCACCAGCAGAGCGGGGTATACTGAAGCTTTCTTT
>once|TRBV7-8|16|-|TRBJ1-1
CASSLALEGSNTEAFF
TGTGCCAGCAGCTTAGCGCTCGAGGGATCGAACACTGAAGCTTTCTTT
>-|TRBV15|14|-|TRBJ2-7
CATSGHRGTSEQYF
TGTGCCACCAGCGGACACCGCGGAACGAGCGAGCAGTACTTC
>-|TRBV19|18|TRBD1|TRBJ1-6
CASASVFTGTGPNSPLHF
TGTGCCAGTGCATCTGTCTTTACCGGGACAGGGCCCAATTCACCCCTCCACTTT
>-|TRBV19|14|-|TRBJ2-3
CASRGLGQRDTQYF
TGTGCCAGTAGGGGACTTGGGCAGCGCGATACGCAGTATTTT
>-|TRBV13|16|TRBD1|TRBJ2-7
CASSSRYDGQVYEQYF
TGTGCCAGCAGCTCCCGATACGACGGACAGGTCTACGAGCAGTACTTC
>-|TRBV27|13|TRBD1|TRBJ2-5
CASRLQGSETQYF
TGTGCCAGCAGGCTACAGGGGTCGGAGACCCAGTACTTC
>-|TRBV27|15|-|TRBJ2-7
CASSLSFSGFYEQYF
TGTGCCAGCAGTTTATCTTTTAGCGGTTTCTACGAGCAGTACTTC
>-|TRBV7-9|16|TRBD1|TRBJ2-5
CASSSTQGTGEETQYF
TGTGCCAGCAGCTCCACTCAAGGGACAGGGGAAGAGACCCAGTACTTC
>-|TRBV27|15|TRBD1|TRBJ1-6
CASRLSRGQGSPLHF
TGTGCCAGCAGACTTTCCAGGGGGCAGGGATCACCCCTCCACTTT
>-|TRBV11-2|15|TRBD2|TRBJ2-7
CASSLGGGGAGEQYF
TGTGCCAGCAGCTTAGGGGGCGGGGGGGCCGGAGAGCAGTACTTC
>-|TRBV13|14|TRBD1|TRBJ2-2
CASTRDRDAGELFF
TGTGCCAGCACCCGGGACAGGGATGCCGGGGAGCTGTTTTTT
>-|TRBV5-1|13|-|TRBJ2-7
CASSPSGVYEQYF
TGCGCCAGCAGCCCCTCGGGAGTCTACGAGCAGTACTTC
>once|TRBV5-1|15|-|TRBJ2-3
CASSLGTASTDTQYF
TGCGCCAGCAGCTTGGGGACAGCTAGCACAGATACGCAGTATTTT
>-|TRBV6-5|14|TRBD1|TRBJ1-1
CASSKGQGYTEAFF
TGTGCCAGCAGTAAGGGACAGGGCTACACTGAAGCTTTCTTT
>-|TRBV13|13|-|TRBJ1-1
CASSWGENTEAFF
TGTGCCAGCAGCTGGGGAGAAAACACTGAAGCTTTCTTT
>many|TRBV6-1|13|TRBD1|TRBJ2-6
CATQTGEAHVLTF
TGTGCCACACAGACAGGGGAGGCCCACGTCCTGACTTTC
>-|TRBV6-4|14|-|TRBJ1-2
CASFSRTALYGYTF
TGTGCCAGTTTCTCCCGGACAGCCCTCTATGGCTACACCTTC
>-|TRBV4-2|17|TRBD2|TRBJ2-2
CASSQGWEGFETGELFF
TGTGCCAGCAGCCAGGGCTGGGAGGGGTTTGAGACCGGGGAGCTGTTTTTT
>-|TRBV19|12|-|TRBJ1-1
CATAFGGSEAFF
TGTGCCACCGCCTTTGGAGGCAGCGAAGCTTTCTTT
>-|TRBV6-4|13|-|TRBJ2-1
CASSLDGANEQFF
TGTGCCAGCAGTCTGGATGGGGCCAATGAGCAGTTCTTC
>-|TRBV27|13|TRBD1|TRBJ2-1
CACRDSYINEQFF
TGTGCCTGTCGGGACAGTTATATCAATGAGCAGTTCTTC
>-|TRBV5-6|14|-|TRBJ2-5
CASSLERVQETQYF
TGTGCCAGCAGCTTGGAAAGAGTACAAGAGACCCAGTACTTC
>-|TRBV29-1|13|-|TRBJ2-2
CSGAGGNTGELFF
TGCAGCGGTGCCGGGGGGAACACCGGGGAGCTGTTTTTT
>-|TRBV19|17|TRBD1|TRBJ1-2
CASSPSFGTGLYYGYTF
TGTGCCAGTAGTCCTAGCTTCGGGACAGGCCTATACTATGGCTACACCTTC
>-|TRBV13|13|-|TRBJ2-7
CASSTRGLYEQYF
TGTGCCAGCAGCACAAGGGGGTTATACGAGCAGTACTTC
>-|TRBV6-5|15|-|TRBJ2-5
CASSPSRGGGETQYF
TGTGCCAGCAGTCCCTCTCGAGGGGGTGGGGAGACCCAGTACTTC
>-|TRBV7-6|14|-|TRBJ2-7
CASSLAATSYEQYF
TGTGCCAGCAGCTTAGCAGCCACCTCCTACGAGCAGTACTTC
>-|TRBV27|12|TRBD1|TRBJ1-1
CASSLQGQEAFF
TGTGCCAGCAGTTTACAGGGACAGGAGGCTTTCTTT
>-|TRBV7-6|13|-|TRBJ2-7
CASSLDGGGEQYF
TGTGCCAGCAGCTTAGATGGGGGCGGCGAGCAGTACTTC
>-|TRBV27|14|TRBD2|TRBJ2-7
CASSLLTGGYEQYF
TGTGCCAGCAGTTTATTGACGGGGGGCTACGAGCAGTACTTC
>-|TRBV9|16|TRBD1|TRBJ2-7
CASSVGTGGSSYEQYF
TGTGCCAGCAGCGTAGGCACAGGGGGCAGCTCCTACGAGCAGTACTTC